This T cell receptor beta chain is drawn from a study of CD4 T cells in relation to SARS-CoV-2 and coronaviruses. Profiling relied on immunoSEQ multiplex PCR, and the TCRdb table lists in-frame clones only, not all of them. Of more than 9,000 clones listed, 87% are singletons. Study results and caveats: In around 63% of donors, memory CD4+ clonotypes crossrecognized SARS-CoV-2 and at least one common cold coronavirus spike.

As for this clone: Its antigen is as yet unknown.

Trimming took 5 bases from V and 4 from J; bases not matched to a gene: 11. The CDR3 is 17 amino acids. The V gene's germline CDR1 is MDHEN and CDR2 SYDVKM. The sequenced sample consisted of naive CD4+ T cells from PBMCs. Subset given: naive CD4+ T cells isolated by negative enrichment. This rearrangement joins TRBV28 to TRBJ2-2; 9 bases line up with TRBD1. This clonotype was sampled from an adult with COVID-19. CDR3 in DNA: TGTGCCAGCAGTCCCAAAGGACAGGGGCGAGGCACCGGGGAGCTGTTTTTT. Translating it yields CASSPKGQGRGTGELFF.